The entry below describes one TCR beta chain. As yet, its antigen is unknown. The data were taken from a study of cytomegalovirus exposure and HLA in healthy donors. Broader study findings: Near-uniform donor sequencing depth was presumed by presence/absence analyses.

The CDR3 runs to 19 residues. From germline, CDR1 is MNHEY and CDR2 SMNVEV (reference sequence). J was trimmed by 8 bases and V by 2 bases; bases with no gene match: 19. In the PCR, 60 Vbeta and 13 Jbeta primers were used. Using immunoSEQ multiplex PCR, the repertoire was profiled, and TCRdb retains in-frame clones only, with some absent. Of about 210,000 clones in the sample, around 78% were seen once. Sample: PBMCs. The V call is TRBV27, the J call TRBJ2-2, with 8 positions matching TRBD1. This TCR derives from a boy under 18 in good health and CMV-seronegative. CDR3 nucleotide sequence: TGTGCCAGCAGTTTACGGGGGACAGGACGACGAATTACCAGGGGGGAGCTGTTTTTT. The encoded protein is CASSLRGTGRRITRGELFF.